These 8 T cell receptor beta chains were all obtained from the same sample, sequenced in a study of beta chain features in type 1 diabetes. Whole-study findings and limits: Type 1 diabetes patients had moderately but significantly shorter TCRB CDR3s in all four CD4+ subsets.

Antigens for these TCRs are unknown. Reverse transcribing all isolated RNA meant expressed TCRB transcripts were sequenced. Libraries were prepared by immunoSEQ multiplex PCR; TCRdb keeps only in-frame clonotypes and omits some of them. The data show a few hundred thousand clones, around a tenth seen once. Specimen: central memory CD4+ T cells from blood. These receptors were taken from a man aged 25 to 40 with type 1 diabetes.

The CDR3 region has the DNA TGTGCCAGCAGCCAAGGGGGACAGACTGTTTATGGCTACACCTTC. Its translation is CASSQGGQTVYGYTF. V is TRBV4-2 and J is TRBJ1-2; 7 bases fit TRBD1. The CDR3 is 15 amino acids. Germline CDR1 LGHNA, CDR2 YNFKEQ. V shed 1 base, J shed 5 bases, and the junction held 7 bases outside the gene matches.

The rearrangement links TRBV28 to TRBJ2-7; 14 bases line up with TRBD2. V lost 4 bases and J lost 5; bases outside the gene matches: 1. The CDR3 is 14 residues long. CDR1 MDHEN and CDR2 SYDVKM come from the germline V gene. The CDR3 loop is CASSWTSGRNEQYF. Written as DNA, the CDR3 is TGTGCCAGCAGTTGGACTAGCGGGAGGAACGAGCAGTACTTC.

This clone was detected a few times. This chain joins TRBV11-2 and TRBJ2-3; the D is unclear. The CDR3 runs 14 residues. Germline V gene data show CDR1 as SGHAT and CDR2 as FQNNGV. Trimming removed 2 bases at V and 4 bases at J, with 10 bases between. The CDR3 is CASSLNSWADTQYF. As DNA, the CDR3 is TGTGCCAGCAGCTTAAATAGCTGGGCAGATACGCAGTATTTT.

V is TRBV6-1 and J is TRBJ1-3, with D uncertain. Germline V gene lookup returns CDR1 MNHNS and CDR2 SASEGT. The CDR3 runs to 14 residues. Trimming pared 0 bases from V and 4 bases from J, leaving 7 bases between. CDR3 nucleotides: TGTGCCAGCAGTGAAGCGCCACAGGGAAACACCATATATTTT. This encodes CASSEAPQGNTIYF.

In this sample, this clone turned up a few times. The chain is built from TRBV4-3 and TRBJ2-5; possibly TRBD2 for D (6 bases). Looked up from germline, CDR1 is LGHNA and CDR2 is YSLEER. The CDR3 length is 15 residues. The ends were cut back, 1 base at V and 4 bases at J, with 13 bases in the middle. CDR3 protein: CASSQGNGGLETQYF. The CDR3 DNA reads as TGCGCCAGCAGCCAAGGAAACGGAGGGTTAGAGACCCAGTACTTC.

This clone occurred a few times. The chain uses TRBV30 and TRBJ2-7; D is unresolved. V gave up 4 bases and J gave up 0 bases, with 7 bases separating them. This CDR3 has 12 residues. From germline, CDR1 is GTSNPN and CDR2 SVGIG (reference sequence). CDR3 sequence (DNA): TGTGCCTGGACAGTCAGCTCCTACGAGCAGTACTTC. Its protein product is CAWTVSSYEQYF. Full variable domain (missing parts from reference TRBV30 and TRBJ2-7): SQTIHQWPATLVQPVGSPLSLECTVEGTSNPNLYWYRQAAGRGLQLLFYSVGIGQISSEVPQNLSASRPQDRQFILSSKKLLLSDSGFYLCAWTVSSYEQYFGPGTRLTVT.

The CDR3 loop reads CSAPSRTARTF. The CDR3 DNA reads TGCAGTGCCCCATCCCGGACAGCACGAACCTTC. The J gene is TRBJ1-2, the V gene TRBV20-1, with D tentatively TRBD1 (6 bases). Germline V gene data show CDR1 as DFQATT and CDR2 as SNEGSKA (reference sequence). V lost 6 bases to trimming and J lost 14 bases, with 19 bases between them. The CDR3 sequence is 11 residues long.

This clone was counted only a few times. The chain employs TRBV5-4 and TRBJ2-5; 14 nucleotides align to TRBD2. The DNA end is more similar to TRBJ2-7, so the J call may be wrong. Germline V gene lookup returns CDR1 SGHNT and CDR2 YYREEE (reference sequence). The CDR3 is made up of 15 amino acids. CDR3 in DNA: TGTGCCAGCTCCCAAGGGACTAGCGGGGGCGACGAGCAGTACTTC. This translates into CASSQGTSGGDEQYF.